This T cell receptor beta chain was sequenced during a study of shared clonotypes between healthy human individuals. Study-level findings and limits: When compared with the clonotypes that were shared by all four sorted-subset donors, the non-shared clonotypes turned out to have lower generation probabilities.

V was clipped by 6 bases and J by 1 base, with 13 bases between them. The CDR3 spans 15 residues. CDR1 and CDR2 (germline): SGHRS, YFSETQ. In regard to this clone: The target antigen is unknown.

Produced via immunoSEQ multiplex PCR; TCRdb's table is partial and in-frame only. The table lists roughly 1,600,000 clones, around 98.5% of them singletons. The TCR originated in a man aged 25-45 years in good health. V gene TRBV5-1 combines with J gene TRBJ2-2; possibly TRBD2 for D (6 bases). Specimen: naive CD4+ T cells sorted from blood. The sample's subset: CD45RA+ positively selected. The CDR3 DNA is TGCGCCAGCAAACCGACCGGGGGGAACACCGGGGAGCTGTTTTTT. Translating gives CASKPTGGNTGELFF. The full variable domain, completed using reference TRBV5-1 and TRBJ2-2, is KAGVTQTPRYLIKTRGQQVTLSCSPISGHRSVSWYQQTPGQGLQFLFEYFSETQRNKGNFPGRFSGRQFSNSRSEMNVSTLELGDSALYLCASKPTGGNTGELFFGEGSRLTVL.